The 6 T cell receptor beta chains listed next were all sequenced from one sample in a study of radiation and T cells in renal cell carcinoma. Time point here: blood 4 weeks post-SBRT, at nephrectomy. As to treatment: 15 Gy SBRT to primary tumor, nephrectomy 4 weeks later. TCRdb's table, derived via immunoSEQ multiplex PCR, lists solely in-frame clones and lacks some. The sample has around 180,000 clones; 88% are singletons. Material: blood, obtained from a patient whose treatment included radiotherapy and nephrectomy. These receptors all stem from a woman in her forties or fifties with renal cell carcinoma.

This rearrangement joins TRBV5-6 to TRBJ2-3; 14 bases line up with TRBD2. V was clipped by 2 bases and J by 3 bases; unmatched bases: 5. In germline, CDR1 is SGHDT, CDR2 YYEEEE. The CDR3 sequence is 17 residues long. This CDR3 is CASSFGTSGGLTDTQYF. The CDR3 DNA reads TGTGCCAGCAGCTTCGGGACTAGCGGGGGCCTTACAGATACGCAGTATTTT.

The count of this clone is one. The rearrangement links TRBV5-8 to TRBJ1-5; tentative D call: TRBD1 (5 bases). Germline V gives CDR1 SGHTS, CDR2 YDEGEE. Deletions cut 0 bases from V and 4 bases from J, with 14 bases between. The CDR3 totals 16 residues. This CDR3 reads CASSLGSTSGNQPQHF. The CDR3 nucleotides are TGTGCCAGCAGCTTGGGGAGTACATCAGGGAATCAGCCCCAGCATTTT. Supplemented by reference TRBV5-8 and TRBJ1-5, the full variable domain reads EAGVTQSPTHLIKTRGQQATLRCSPISGHTSVYWYQQALGLGLQFLLWYDEGEERNRGNFPPRFSGRQFPNYSSELNVNALELEDSALYLCASSLGSTSGNQPQHFGDGTRLSIL.

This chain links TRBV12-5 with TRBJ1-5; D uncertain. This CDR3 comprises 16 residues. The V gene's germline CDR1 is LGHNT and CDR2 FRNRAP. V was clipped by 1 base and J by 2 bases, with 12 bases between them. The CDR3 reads CASGLGPRRGNQPQHF. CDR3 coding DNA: TGTGCTAGTGGTTTGGGGCCCCGGCGAGGCAATCAGCCCCAGCATTTT.

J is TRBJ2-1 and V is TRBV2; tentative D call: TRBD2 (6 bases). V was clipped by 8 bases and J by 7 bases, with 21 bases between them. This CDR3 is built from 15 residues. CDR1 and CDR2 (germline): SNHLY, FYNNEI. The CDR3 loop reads CASASDGGFRNEQFF. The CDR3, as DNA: TGTGCCAGCGCCTCGGACGGGGGTTTCCGTAATGAGCAGTTCTTC.

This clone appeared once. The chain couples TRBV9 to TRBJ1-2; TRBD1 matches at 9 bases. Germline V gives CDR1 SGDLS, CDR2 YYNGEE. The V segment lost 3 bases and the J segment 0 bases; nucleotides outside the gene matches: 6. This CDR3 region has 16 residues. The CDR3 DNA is TGTGCCAGCAGCGCCGGGACAGGGCAGGCTAACTATGGCTACACCTTC. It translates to CASSAGTGQANYGYTF.

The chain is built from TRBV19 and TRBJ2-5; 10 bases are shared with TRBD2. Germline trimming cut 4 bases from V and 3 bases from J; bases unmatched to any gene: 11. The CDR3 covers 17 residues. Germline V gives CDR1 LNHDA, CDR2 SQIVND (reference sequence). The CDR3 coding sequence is TGTGCCAGTAGTAGATCCCGGCTAGCGGGGGTAGAAGAGACCCAGTACTTC. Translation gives CASSRSRLAGVEETQYF.